The text below deals with one TCR beta chain. The source of the sample is a study of blood T cell repertoires in COVID-19. Libraries were prepared by immunoSEQ multiplex PCR; TCRdb keeps only in-frame clonotypes and omits some of them. Seen here are around 200,000 clones, roughly 80% observed once, and the top ten hold about 5.5%. V lost 5 bases, J lost 7 bases, and 11 bases lay in between. The CDR3 runs 12 residues. Germline values: CDR1 MDHEN, CDR2 SYDVKM. The specimen sequenced was peripheral blood. This receptor was taken from a woman in her 70s with acute or convalescent COVID-19. The V call is TRBV28, the J call TRBJ2-5; D unresolved. This chain's CDR3 is CASSLLPGTQYF. DNA for the CDR3: TGTGCCAGCAGTCTCCTCCCGGGGACCCAGTACTTC.